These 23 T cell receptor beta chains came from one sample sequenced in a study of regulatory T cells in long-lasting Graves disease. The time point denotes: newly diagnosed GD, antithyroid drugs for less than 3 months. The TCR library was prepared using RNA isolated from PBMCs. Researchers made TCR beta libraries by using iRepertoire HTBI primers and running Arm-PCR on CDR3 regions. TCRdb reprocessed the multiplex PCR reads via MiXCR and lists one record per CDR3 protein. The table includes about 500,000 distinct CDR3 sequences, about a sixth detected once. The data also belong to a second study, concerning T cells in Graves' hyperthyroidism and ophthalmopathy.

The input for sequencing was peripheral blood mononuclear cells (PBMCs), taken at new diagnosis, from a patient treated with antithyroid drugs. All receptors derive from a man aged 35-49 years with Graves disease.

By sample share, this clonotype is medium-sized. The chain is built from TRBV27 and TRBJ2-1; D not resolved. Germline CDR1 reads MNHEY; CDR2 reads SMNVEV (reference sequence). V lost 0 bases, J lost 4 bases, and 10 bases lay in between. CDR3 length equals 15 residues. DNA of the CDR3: TGTGCCAGCAGTTTATCGGCGGATGGATACAATGAGCAGTTCTTC. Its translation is CASSLSADGYNEQFF.

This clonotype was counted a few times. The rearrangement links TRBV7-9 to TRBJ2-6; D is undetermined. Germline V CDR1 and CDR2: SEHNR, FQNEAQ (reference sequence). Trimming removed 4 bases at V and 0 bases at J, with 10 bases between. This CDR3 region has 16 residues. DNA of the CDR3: TGTGCCAGCAGCTCGACGGCTAGCTCTGGGGCCAACGTCCTGACTTTC. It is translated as CASSSTASSGANVLTF.

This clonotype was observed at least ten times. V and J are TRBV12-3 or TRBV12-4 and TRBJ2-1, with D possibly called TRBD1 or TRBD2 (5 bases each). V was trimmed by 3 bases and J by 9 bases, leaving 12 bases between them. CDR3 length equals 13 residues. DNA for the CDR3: TGTGCCAGCAGTTTTGGCCCGGGGCTTGAGCAGTTCTTC. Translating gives CASSFGPGLEQFF.

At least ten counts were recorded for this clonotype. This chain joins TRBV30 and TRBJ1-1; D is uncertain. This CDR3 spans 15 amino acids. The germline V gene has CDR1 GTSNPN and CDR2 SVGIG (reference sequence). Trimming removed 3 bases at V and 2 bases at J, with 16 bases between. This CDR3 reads CAWSPPIHPNTEAFF. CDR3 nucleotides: TGTGCCTGGAGCCCCCCGATCCACCCAAACACTGAAGCTTTCTTT.

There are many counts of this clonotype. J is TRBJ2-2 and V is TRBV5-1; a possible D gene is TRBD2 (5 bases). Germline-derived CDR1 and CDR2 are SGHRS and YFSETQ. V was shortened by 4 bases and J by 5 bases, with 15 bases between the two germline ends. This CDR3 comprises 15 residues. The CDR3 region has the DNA TGCGCCAGCAGCCCGAGGGCGGATGGGACCGGGGAGCTGTTTTTT. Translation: CASSPRADGTGELFF. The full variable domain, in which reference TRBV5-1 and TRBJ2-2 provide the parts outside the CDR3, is KAGVTQTPRYLIKTRGQQVTLSCSPISGHRSVSWYQQTPGQGLQFLFEYFSETQRNKGNFPGRFSGRQFSNSRSEMNVSTLELGDSALYLCASSPRADGTGELFFGEGSRLTVL.

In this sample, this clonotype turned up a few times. CDR3 bases: TGCAGCGTTGAGGGGGCTTACACCGGGGAGCTGTTTTTT. Amino acid sequence: CSVEGAYTGELFF. The V call is TRBV29-1, the J call TRBJ2-2; a possible D gene is TRBD1 (6 bases). The CDR3 sequence is 13 residues long. Germline V CDR1 and CDR2: SQVTM, ANQGSEA. Between the trimmed V and J ends, which lost 3 bases and 3 bases, there was a span of 8 bases.

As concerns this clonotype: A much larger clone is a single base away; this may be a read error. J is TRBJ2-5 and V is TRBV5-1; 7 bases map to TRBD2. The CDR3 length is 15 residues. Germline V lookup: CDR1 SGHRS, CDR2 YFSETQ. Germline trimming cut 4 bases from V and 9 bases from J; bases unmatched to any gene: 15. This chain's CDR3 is CASSPKPRDREAQYF. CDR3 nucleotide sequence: TGCGCCAGCAGCCCAAAACCCAGGGATCGGGAGGCCCAGTACTTC.

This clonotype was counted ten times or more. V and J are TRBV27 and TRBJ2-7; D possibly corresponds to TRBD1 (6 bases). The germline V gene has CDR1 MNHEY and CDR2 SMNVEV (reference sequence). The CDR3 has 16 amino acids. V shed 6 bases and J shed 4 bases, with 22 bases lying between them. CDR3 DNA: TGTGCCAGCAGAGGTTTACAGGGCCAACCGTCGTACGAGCAGTACTTC. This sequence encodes CASRGLQGQPSYEQYF.

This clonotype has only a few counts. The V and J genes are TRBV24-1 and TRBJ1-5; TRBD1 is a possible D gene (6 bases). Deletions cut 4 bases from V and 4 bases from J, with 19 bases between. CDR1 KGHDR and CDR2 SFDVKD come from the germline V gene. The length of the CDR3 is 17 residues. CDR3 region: CATSDTTGWAFNQPQHF. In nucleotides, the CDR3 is TGTGCCACCAGTGACACTACAGGGTGGGCCTTTAATCAGCCCCAGCATTTT.

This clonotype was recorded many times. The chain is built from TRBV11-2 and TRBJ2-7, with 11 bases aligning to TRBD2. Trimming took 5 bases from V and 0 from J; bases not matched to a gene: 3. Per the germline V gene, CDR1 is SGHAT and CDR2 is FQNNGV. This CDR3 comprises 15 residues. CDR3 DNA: TGTGCCAGCAGCACAACTAGCGGGAGCTCCTACGAGCAGTACTTC. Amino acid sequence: CASSTTSGSSYEQYF.

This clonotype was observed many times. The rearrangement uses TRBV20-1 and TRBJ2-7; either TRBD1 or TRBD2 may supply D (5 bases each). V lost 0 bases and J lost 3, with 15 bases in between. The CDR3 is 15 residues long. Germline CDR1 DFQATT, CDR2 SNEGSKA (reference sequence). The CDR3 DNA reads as TGCAGTGCTAGAGATTACGGGGCGAGACGCTACGAGCAGTACTTC. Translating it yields CSARDYGARRYEQYF.

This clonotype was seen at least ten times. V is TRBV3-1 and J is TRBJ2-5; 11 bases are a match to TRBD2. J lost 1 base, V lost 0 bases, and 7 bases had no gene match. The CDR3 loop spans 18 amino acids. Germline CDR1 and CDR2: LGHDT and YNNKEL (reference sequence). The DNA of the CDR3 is TGTGCCAGCAGCCAAGATTTCGGGACTAGCGGAATCCAAGAGACCCAGTACTTC. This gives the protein CASSQDFGTSGIQETQYF.

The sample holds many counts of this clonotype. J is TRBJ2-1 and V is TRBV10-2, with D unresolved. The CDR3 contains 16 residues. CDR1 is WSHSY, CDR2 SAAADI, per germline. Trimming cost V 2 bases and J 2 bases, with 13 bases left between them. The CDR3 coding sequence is TGCGCCAGCAGTGAGAGAGGAAAAGTGACCTACAATGAGCAGTTCTTC. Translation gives CASSERGKVTYNEQFF.

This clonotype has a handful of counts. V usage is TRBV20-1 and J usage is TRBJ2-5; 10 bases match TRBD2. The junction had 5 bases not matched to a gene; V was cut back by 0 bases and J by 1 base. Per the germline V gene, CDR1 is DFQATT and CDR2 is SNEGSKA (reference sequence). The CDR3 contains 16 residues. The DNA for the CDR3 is TGCAGTGCTAGAGATATACTAGCGGGATTCCAAGAGACCCAGTACTTC. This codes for CSARDILAGFQETQYF.

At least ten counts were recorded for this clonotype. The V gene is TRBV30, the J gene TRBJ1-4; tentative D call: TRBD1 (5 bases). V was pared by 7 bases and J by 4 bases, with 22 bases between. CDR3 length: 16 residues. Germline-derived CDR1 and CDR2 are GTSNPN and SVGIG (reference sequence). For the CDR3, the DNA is TGTGCCTCGGGATGGACAAGGGGTCTGGGTAATGAAAAACTGTTTTTT. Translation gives CASGWTRGLGNEKLFF.

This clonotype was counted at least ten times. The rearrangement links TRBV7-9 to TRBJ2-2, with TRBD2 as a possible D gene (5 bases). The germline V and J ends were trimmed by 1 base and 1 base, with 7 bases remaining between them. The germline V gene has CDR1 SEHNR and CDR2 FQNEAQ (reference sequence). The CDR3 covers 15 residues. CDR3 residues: CASSLGGGNTGELFF. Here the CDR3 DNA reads TGTGCCAGCAGCTTAGGAGGAGGGAACACCGGGGAGCTGTTTTTT. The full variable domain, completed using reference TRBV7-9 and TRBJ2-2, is DTGVSQNPRHKITKRGQNVTFRCDPISEHNRLYWYRQTLGQGPEFLTYFQNEAQLEKSRLLSDRFSAERPKGSFSTLEIQRTEQGDSAMYLCASSLGGGNTGELFFGEGSRLTVL.

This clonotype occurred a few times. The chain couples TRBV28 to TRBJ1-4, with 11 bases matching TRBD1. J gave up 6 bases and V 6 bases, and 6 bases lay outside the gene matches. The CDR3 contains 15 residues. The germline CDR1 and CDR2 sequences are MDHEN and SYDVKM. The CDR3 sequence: CASRDRGRVYEKLFF. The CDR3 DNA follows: TGTGCCAGCAGGGACAGGGGGCGCGTTTATGAAAAACTGTTTTTT.

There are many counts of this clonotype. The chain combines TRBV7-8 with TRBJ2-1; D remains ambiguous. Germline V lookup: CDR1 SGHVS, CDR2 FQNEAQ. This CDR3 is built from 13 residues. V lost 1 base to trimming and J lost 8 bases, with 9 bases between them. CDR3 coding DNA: TGTGCCAGCAGCTTAGACCGTGACGATGAGCAGTTCTTC. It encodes CASSLDRDDEQFF.

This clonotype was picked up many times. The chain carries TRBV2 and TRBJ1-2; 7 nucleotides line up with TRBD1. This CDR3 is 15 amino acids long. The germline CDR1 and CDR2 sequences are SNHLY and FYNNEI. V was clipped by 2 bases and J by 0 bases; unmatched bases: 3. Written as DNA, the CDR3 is TGTGCCAGCAGTGAAAGGGGACAGACTAACTATGGCTACACCTTC. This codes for CASSERGQTNYGYTF.

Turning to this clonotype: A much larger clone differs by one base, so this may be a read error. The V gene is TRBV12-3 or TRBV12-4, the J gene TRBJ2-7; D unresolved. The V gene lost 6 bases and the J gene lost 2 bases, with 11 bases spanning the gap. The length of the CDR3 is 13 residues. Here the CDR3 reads CASRFSAAYEQYF. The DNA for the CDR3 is TGTGCCAGCAGGTTTTCGGCAGCCTACGAGCAGTACTTC.

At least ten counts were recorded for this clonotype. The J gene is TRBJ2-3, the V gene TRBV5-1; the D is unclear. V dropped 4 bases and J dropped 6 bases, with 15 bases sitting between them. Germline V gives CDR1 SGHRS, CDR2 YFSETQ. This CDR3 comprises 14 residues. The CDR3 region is CASSALTLPDTQYF. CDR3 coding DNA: TGCGCCAGCAGCGCCCTGACCTTGCCGGATACGCAGTATTTT.

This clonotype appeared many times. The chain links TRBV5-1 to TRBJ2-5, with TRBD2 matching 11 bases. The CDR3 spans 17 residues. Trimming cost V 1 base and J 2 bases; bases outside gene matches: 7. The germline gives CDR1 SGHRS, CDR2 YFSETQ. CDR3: CASSLLRTSGSQETQYF. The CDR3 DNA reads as TGCGCCAGCAGCTTGCTGCGGACTAGCGGGTCTCAAGAGACCCAGTACTTC. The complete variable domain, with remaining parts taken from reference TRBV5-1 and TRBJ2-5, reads KAGVTQTPRYLIKTRGQQVTLSCSPISGHRSVSWYQQTPGQGLQFLFEYFSETQRNKGNFPGRFSGRQFSNSRSEMNVSTLELGDSALYLCASSLLRTSGSQETQYFGPGTRLLVL.

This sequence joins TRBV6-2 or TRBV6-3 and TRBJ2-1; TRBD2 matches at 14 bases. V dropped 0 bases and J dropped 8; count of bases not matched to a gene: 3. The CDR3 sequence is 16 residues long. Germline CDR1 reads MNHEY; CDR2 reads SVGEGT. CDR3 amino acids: CASSYSKGLAGDEQFF. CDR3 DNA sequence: TGTGCCAGCAGTTACTCGAAGGGACTAGCGGGAGATGAGCAGTTCTTC.